This T cell receptor (beta chain) appears in the sequencing data of a study of T cell repertoires in cytomegalovirus infection. Turning to the study itself: Public TCR beta signatures provided an indication of both CMV infection and a matching HLA type. Study-wide results and limits: The ex vivo response showed dominance by HLA-C-restricted CMV-specific TCR beta clonotypes. The study identified carriers of CMV plus the relevant HLA from cumulative public TCR beta family frequency.

As regards this clonotype: The antigen is undetermined.

Trimming removed 4 bases from V and 10 bases from J, with 8 bases in between. The CDR3 contains 11 residues. One entry per CDR3 protein, called by TCRdb with MiXCR from the reads. The sample has 6,500 to 9,000 distinct CDR3 sequences, about 49% seen once. The chain employs TRBV12-3 or TRBV12-4 and TRBJ2-1; D unresolved. This receptor was taken from a human donor in good health (CMV status not recorded). Some clones in this sample may be carry-over from other donors' samples. Sequenced input: PBMCs, sequenced either directly or after in vitro stimulation (not recorded which). CDR3: CASSSGGEQFF. The CDR3 coding sequence is TGTGCCAGCAGTTCCGGTGGAGAGCAGTTCTTC.